The source of this TCR beta chain is a study of Graves' ophthalmopathy and Graves' hyperthyroidism. On the study more broadly: Peripheral blood was gathered at first diagnosis, ahead of any treatment whatsoever.

Amplifying from RNA transcripts, the study obtained TCR beta CDR3 regions. The first-round RT-PCR employed HTBI primers together with the Qiagen OneStep RT-PCR kit. A multiplex PCR was then performed as the second round. Each CDR3 protein is one row after TCRdb ran MiXCR on the multiplex PCR reads. Of approximately 410,000 distinct CDR3 sequences in the sample, 15% are singletons; the top ten hold 5.5% to 7%. Study-level findings and limits: Ophthalmopathy versus stable hyperthyroidism: 13-signature model gave 85% to 90% sensitivity, roughly 81% specificity.

Newly diagnosed hyperthyroidism donors, aged 18 to 65, duration under 2 months. At least ten counts were recorded for this clonotype. Its antigen is unknown. The source is a woman aged 18-29 years with stable Graves' hyperthyroidism. The sample comprised peripheral blood.

CDR3 in DNA: TGTGCCAGCAGTTTTCCGGGACAGCGGCAAGAGACCCAGTACTTC. This translates into CASSFPGQRQETQYF. The chain combines TRBV6-2 or TRBV6-3 with TRBJ2-5; 7 bases are a match to TRBD1. Germline V gene data show CDR1 as MNHEY and CDR2 as SVGEGT. V gave up 4 bases and J gave up 2 bases; unmatched junction bases: 7. CDR3 length equals 15 residues.